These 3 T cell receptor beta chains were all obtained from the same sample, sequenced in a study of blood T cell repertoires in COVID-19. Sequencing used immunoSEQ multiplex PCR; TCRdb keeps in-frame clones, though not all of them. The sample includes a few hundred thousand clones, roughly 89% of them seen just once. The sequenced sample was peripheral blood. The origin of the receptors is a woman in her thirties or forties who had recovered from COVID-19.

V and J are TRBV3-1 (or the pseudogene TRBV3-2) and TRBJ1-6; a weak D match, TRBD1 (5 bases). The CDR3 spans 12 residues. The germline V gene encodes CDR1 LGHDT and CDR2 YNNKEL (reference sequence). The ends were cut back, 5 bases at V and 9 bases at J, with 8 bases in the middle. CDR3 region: CASSTGFSPLHF. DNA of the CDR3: TGTGCCAGCAGCACAGGTTTTTCACCCCTCCACTTT.

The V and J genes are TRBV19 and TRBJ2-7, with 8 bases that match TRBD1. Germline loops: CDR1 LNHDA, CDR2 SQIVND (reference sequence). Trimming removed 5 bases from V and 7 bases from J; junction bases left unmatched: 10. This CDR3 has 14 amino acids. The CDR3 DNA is TGTGCCAGTAGTGCGACAGGGGATGTAAGTGAGCAGTACTTC. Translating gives CASSATGDVSEQYF.

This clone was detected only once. The CDR3 sequence is CASRASGGVQETQYF. CDR3 nucleotides: TGTGCCAGCAGAGCTAGCGGGGGAGTACAAGAGACCCAGTACTTC. The rearrangement links TRBV28 to TRBJ2-5; 10 nucleotides line up with TRBD2. Germline CDR1 and CDR2: MDHEN and SYDVKM. The CDR3 totals 15 residues. The J segment lost 2 bases and the V segment lost 6 bases, leaving 6 bases of the junction unmatched.